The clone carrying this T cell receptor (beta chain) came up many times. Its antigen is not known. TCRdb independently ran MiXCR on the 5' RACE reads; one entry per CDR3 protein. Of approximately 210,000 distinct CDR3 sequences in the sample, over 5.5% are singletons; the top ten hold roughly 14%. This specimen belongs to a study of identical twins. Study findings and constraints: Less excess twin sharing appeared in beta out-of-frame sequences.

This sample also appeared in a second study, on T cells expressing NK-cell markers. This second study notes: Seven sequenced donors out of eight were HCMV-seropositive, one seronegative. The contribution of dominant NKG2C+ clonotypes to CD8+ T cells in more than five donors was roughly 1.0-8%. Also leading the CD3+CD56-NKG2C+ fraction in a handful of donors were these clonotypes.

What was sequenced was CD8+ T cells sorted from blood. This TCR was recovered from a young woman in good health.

CDR3 in DNA: TGTGCCAGCACTCCGGGGGCCAGGGAGGCTTCACCCCTCCACTTT. Translated, it gives CASTPGAREASPLHF. This chain links TRBV28 with TRBJ1-6, with D possibly TRBD1 on 6 matching bases. The CDR3 is 15 amino acids. Germline V gene data show CDR1 as MDHEN and CDR2 as SYDVKM. Trimming took off 7 bases at V and 9 bases at J, with 19 bases between the two ends. The variable domain in full, completed from reference TRBV28 and TRBJ1-6, reads DVKVTQSSRYLVKRTGEKVFLECVQDMDHENMFWYRQDPGLGLRLIYFSYDVKMKEKGDIPEGYSVSREKKERFSLILESASTNQTSMYLCASTPGAREASPLHFGNGTRLTVT.